One sample yielded the 11 T cell receptor beta chains listed below, sequenced in a study of CD8 T cells in Susac syndrome. RNA totalling roughly 0.5 to 1 ug underwent reverse transcription with random hexamers. Using its own MiXCR run on the immunoSEQ multiplex PCR reads, TCRdb lists one record per CDR3 protein. The sample yields about 250,000 distinct CDR3 sequences, 85% to 95% seen once. Sequenced: CD4+ T cells from PBMCs. These receptors all stem from a human donor with multiple sclerosis.

In DNA form, the CDR3 reads TGTGCCACCAGTAAAGGACAGGGGCAAAGCACAGATACGCAGTATTTT. Translation gives CATSKGQGQSTDTQYF. This sequence joins TRBV24-1 and TRBJ2-3; 9 positions match TRBD1. Unmatched junction bases numbered 6, after V lost 6 bases and J lost 0 bases. Germline-derived CDR1 and CDR2 are KGHDR and SFDVKD. The CDR3 is made up of 16 amino acids.

The chain carries TRBV6-5 and TRBJ2-1, with 8 bases fitting TRBD2. V lost 6 bases to trimming and J lost 14 bases; unmatched junction nucleotides: 6. In germline, CDR1 is MNHEY, CDR2 SVGAGI. The CDR3 loop spans 11 amino acids. The CDR3 bases are TGTGCCAGCAGCCGAGCGGGAGTTGAGTTCTTC. Its translation: CASSRAGVEFF.

This clonotype appeared a few times. The chain carries TRBV4-2 and TRBJ2-5, with unresolved D. V lost 1 base and J lost 2, with 5 bases in between. Per germline, CDR1 LGHNA and CDR2 YNFKEQ. The CDR3 loop spans 13 amino acids. The CDR3 nucleotides are TGTGCCAGCAGCCAAGGGGTTCAAGAGACCCAGTACTTC. Its protein product is CASSQGVQETQYF.

This clonotype was seen a single time. The chain uses TRBV6-2 or TRBV6-3 and TRBJ1-2, with D hard to call. V dropped 6 bases and J dropped 11 bases, with 16 bases sitting between them. The CDR3 runs 12 residues. Germline CDR1 and CDR2: MNHEY and SVGEGT. CDR3 sequence (DNA): TGTGCCAGCAGGCGACATGGGCGAGGGTACACCTTC. This gives the protein CASRRHGRGYTF.

The CDR3 nucleotides are TGTGCTAGTGGCCGGGACAACTCTGGAAACACCATATATTTT. This sequence encodes CASGRDNSGNTIYF. The V gene is TRBV12-5, the J gene TRBJ1-3, with a weak D call TRBD1 (6 bases). Trimming took off 6 bases at V and 0 bases at J, with 9 bases between the two ends. This CDR3 spans 14 amino acids. Germline CDR1 LGHNT, CDR2 FRNRAP. Variable domain in full (rest from reference TRBV12-5 and TRBJ1-3): DARVTQTPRHKVTEMGQEVTMRCQPILGHNTVFWYRQTMMQGLELLAYFRNRAPLDDSGMPKDRFSAEMPDATLATLKIQPSEPRDSAVYFCASGRDNSGNTIYFGEGSWLTVV.

The genes are TRBV9 and TRBJ2-7; perhaps D is TRBD1 or TRBD2 (5 bases each). The germline V gene has CDR1 SGDLS and CDR2 YYNGEE. This CDR3 region has 16 residues. The V end lost 0 bases, the J end lost 3 bases, and 16 bases lay between the germline ends. The CDR3 protein is CASSVGEGIPGYEQYF. DNA for the CDR3: TGTGCCAGCAGCGTAGGCGAGGGGATACCCGGCTACGAGCAGTACTTC.

The V and J genes are TRBV12-3 or TRBV12-4 and TRBJ1-6; 8 nucleotides agree with TRBD1. With 3 bases clipped from V and 1 base from J, the junction kept 2 bases outside the gene matches. The CDR3 covers 16 residues. The CDR3: CASSFTGGSYNSPLHF. The CDR3 nucleotides read TGTGCCAGCAGTTTTACAGGGGGGTCCTATAATTCACCCCTCCACTTT.

The chain is built from TRBV11-3 and TRBJ1-1; possibly TRBD1 for D (5 bases). Deletions cut 0 bases from V and 7 bases from J, with 15 bases between. Germline V gene data show CDR1 as SGHNT and CDR2 as YENEEA. This CDR3 region has 15 residues. DNA for the CDR3: TGTGCCAGCAGCTTAGATCAGGGTTACGGCGTTGAAGCTTTCTTT. It yields the protein CASSLDQGYGVEAFF.

The rearrangement links TRBV7-9 to TRBJ1-1; D unclear. The CDR3 is 14 amino acids. Germline values: CDR1 SEHNR, CDR2 FQNEAQ (reference sequence). The ends were cut back, 4 bases at V and 2 bases at J, with 11 bases in the middle. The CDR3 DNA is TGTGCCAGCAGCTCCCGGGATAGAAACACTGAAGCTTTCTTT. Its translation is CASSSRDRNTEAFF.

V usage is TRBV5-1 and J usage is TRBJ1-2; D gene unclear. Germline CDR1 and CDR2: SGHRS and YFSETQ. The CDR3 extends over 13 amino acids. Trimming took 7 bases from V and 0 from J, leaving 10 bases between them. The CDR3 loop reads CASRRDANYGYTF. CDR3 sequence (DNA): TGCGCCAGCCGGCGGGATGCTAACTATGGCTACACCTTC.

This chain joins TRBV27 and TRBJ2-7, with D perhaps TRBD2 (5 bases). Germline V gene sequence: CDR1 MNHEY, CDR2 SMNVEV (reference sequence). The CDR3 contains 14 residues. Trimming shortened V by 4 bases and J by 0 bases, and 10 bases separated the two germline ends. The CDR3 coding sequence is TGTGCCAGCAGTTGGAGCGGCACCTCCTACGAGCAGTACTTC. It specifies CASSWSGTSYEQYF.